A single sample is the source of the 28 T cell receptor beta chains below, sequenced in a study of blood T cell repertoires in COVID-19. Here immunoSEQ multiplex PCR was the method, and the copy in TCRdb shows in-frame clones only, minus some. Seen here are about 180,000 clones, more than 85% observed once, and the top ten hold around 0.5%. The sample consisted of peripheral blood. Source of these receptors: a man in his 60s with COVID-19, enrolled during active disease.

The gene calls are TRBV5-1 and TRBJ2-5; no firm D call. The ends were cut back, 2 bases at V and 2 bases at J, with 7 bases in the middle. The CDR3 is 13 amino acids. Germline assignment: CDR1 SGHRS and CDR2 YFSETQ. This chain's CDR3 is CASSFNLQETQYF. The DNA of the CDR3 is TGCGCCAGCAGCTTTAACCTACAAGAGACCCAGTACTTC. The full variable domain, its missing parts supplied by reference TRBV5-1 and TRBJ2-5, is KAGVTQTPRYLIKTRGQQVTLSCSPISGHRSVSWYQQTPGQGLQFLFEYFSETQRNKGNFPGRFSGRQFSNSRSEMNVSTLELGDSALYLCASSFNLQETQYFGPGTRLLVL.

The gene calls are TRBV6-2 or TRBV6-3 and TRBJ1-3; the D is unclear. CDR3 length equals 13 residues. V was trimmed by 5 bases and J by 7 bases, leaving 12 bases between them. The germline V gene has CDR1 MNHEY and CDR2 SVGEGT. The CDR3 region is CASSRPGVNTIYF. CDR3 bases: TGTGCCAGCAGTCGCCCCGGGGTCAACACCATATATTTT.

The gene calls are TRBV12-5 and TRBJ1-3; D might be TRBD1 (5 bases). V lost 2 bases and J 2 bases, leaving 13 bases between the germline ends. The CDR3 is made up of 16 amino acids. Germline V CDR1 and CDR2: LGHNT, FRNRAP. For the CDR3, the DNA is TGTGCTAGTGGTTTGAACGGGGGAGAGGCTGGAAACACCATATATTTT. It specifies CASGLNGGEAGNTIYF. Supplemented by reference TRBV12-5 and TRBJ1-3, the full variable domain reads DARVTQTPRHKVTEMGQEVTMRCQPILGHNTVFWYRQTMMQGLELLAYFRNRAPLDDSGMPKDRFSAEMPDATLATLKIQPSEPRDSAVYFCASGLNGGEAGNTIYFGEGSWLTVV.

This chain connects TRBV5-1 to TRBJ2-4; 7 bases are shared with TRBD1. V gave up 3 bases and J gave up 3 bases; unmatched junction bases: 3. From germline, CDR1 is SGHRS and CDR2 YFSETQ. CDR3 length: 14 residues. The CDR3 here is CASSSTGDKNIQYF. The CDR3 region has the DNA TGCGCCAGCAGCTCCACAGGGGACAAAAACATTCAGTACTTC. Full variable domain (remainder filled in from reference TRBV5-1 and TRBJ2-4): KAGVTQTPRYLIKTRGQQVTLSCSPISGHRSVSWYQQTPGQGLQFLFEYFSETQRNKGNFPGRFSGRQFSNSRSEMNVSTLELGDSALYLCASSSTGDKNIQYFGAGTRLSVL.

CDR3: CASRDLATEQFF. Here the CDR3 DNA reads TGTGCCAGCAGGGACCTAGCGACTGAGCAGTTCTTC. The chain uses TRBV2 and TRBJ2-1, with a weak D call TRBD2 (6 bases). The length of the CDR3 is 12 residues. CDR1 is SNHLY, CDR2 FYNNEI, per germline. Trimming took off 6 bases at V and 9 bases at J, with 12 bases between the two ends.

The chain recombines TRBV27 with TRBJ1-5; 10 bases fit TRBD1. Germline CDR1 is MNHEY and CDR2 is SMNVEV (reference sequence). CDR3 length: 15 residues. After removal of 7 bases from V and 4 bases from J, the junction contained 7 bases not matched to a gene. The CDR3 loop is CASNPGQGMNQPQHF. The CDR3, as DNA: TGTGCCAGCAATCCGGGACAGGGGATGAATCAGCCCCAGCATTTT.

The chain carries TRBV12-3 or TRBV12-4 and TRBJ1-5; D perhaps matches TRBD1 (6 bases). CDR3 length equals 13 residues. Trimming stripped 3 bases from V and 7 bases from J, with 10 bases between. The CDR3 protein is CASSFGGAQPQHF. The CDR3 DNA sequence: TGTGCCAGCAGTTTCGGGGGGGCGCAGCCCCAGCATTTT.

The chain joins TRBV24-1 to TRBJ1-5, with TRBD1 as a possible D gene (6 bases). Germline V gives CDR1 KGHDR, CDR2 SFDVKD. The germline V and J ends were trimmed by 3 bases and 5 bases, with 16 bases remaining between them. This CDR3 has 16 amino acids. In DNA, the CDR3 is TGTGCCACCAGTGATAACAGGGTTAATGGGGATCAGCCCCAGCATTTT. It yields the protein CATSDNRVNGDQPQHF.

V and J are TRBV5-1 and TRBJ2-1; D may be TRBD2 (6 bases). The CDR3 contains 16 residues. Germline V gene data show CDR1 as SGHRS and CDR2 as YFSETQ. V was cut by 2 bases and J by 0 bases, with 12 bases left in between. The CDR3 nucleotides read TGCGCCAGCAGCTTCAGTCCTAGCGACTCCTACAATGAGCAGTTCTTC. Protein: CASSFSPSDSYNEQFF. The entire variable domain, with the rest obtained from reference TRBV5-1 and TRBJ2-1, is as follows: KAGVTQTPRYLIKTRGQQVTLSCSPISGHRSVSWYQQTPGQGLQFLFEYFSETQRNKGNFPGRFSGRQFSNSRSEMNVSTLELGDSALYLCASSFSPSDSYNEQFFGPGTRLTVL.

V usage is TRBV19 and J usage is TRBJ2-5, with 7 bases that match TRBD1. From germline, CDR1 is LNHDA and CDR2 SQIVND (reference sequence). CDR3 length: 14 residues. The ends lost 6 bases at V and 0 bases at J; junction bases unmatched: 4. CDR3 bases: TGTGCCAGTAGCCCGGGACAGAACCAAGAGACCCAGTACTTC. Encoded protein: CASSPGQNQETQYF.

The V gene is TRBV19, the J gene TRBJ2-5, with 9 bases identical to TRBD2. In germline, CDR1 is LNHDA, CDR2 SQIVND (reference sequence). Losses at the gene ends were 1 base for V and 2 bases for J; bases not matched to a gene: 8. This CDR3 is built from 17 residues. CDR3: CASSIGGSGRPQETQYF. The DNA of the CDR3 is TGTGCCAGTAGTATAGGGGGGAGCGGGAGGCCTCAAGAGACCCAGTACTTC.

The chain employs TRBV2 and TRBJ1-4; D remains unclear. Germline lookup yields CDR1 SNHLY and CDR2 FYNNEI. CDR3 length: 16 amino acids. Trimming removed 5 bases from V and 0 bases from J, with 13 bases in between. DNA of the CDR3: TGTGCCAGCAGTCTGAAGCGTGCCGCAACTAATGAAAAACTGTTTTTT. This sequence encodes CASSLKRAATNEKLFF.

This clone was recorded many times. The V gene is TRBV7-9, the J gene TRBJ1-1, with TRBD1 identical over 8 bases. Trimming took 1 base from V and 6 from J; bases not matched to a gene: 7. Germline V gives CDR1 SEHNR, CDR2 FQNEAQ (reference sequence). This CDR3 region has 15 residues. The CDR3, as DNA: TGTGCCAGCAGCTTAGGTCCAGGGGGCGAATCTGAAGCTTTCTTT. Protein sequence: CASSLGPGGESEAFF. The full variable domain, rest sourced from reference TRBV7-9 and TRBJ1-1, is DTGVSQNPRHKITKRGQNVTFRCDPISEHNRLYWYRQTLGQGPEFLTYFQNEAQLEKSRLLSDRFSAERPKGSFSTLEIQRTEQGDSAMYLCASSLGPGGESEAFFGQGTRLTVV.

The rearrangement links TRBV6-5 to TRBJ1-2, with D tentatively TRBD1 (6 bases). The V end was cut by 6 bases, the J end by 3 bases, with 8 bases between. The CDR3 contains 12 residues. CDR1 MNHEY and CDR2 SVGAGI come from the germline V gene. The CDR3 reads CASSSGDYGYTF. CDR3 bases: TGTGCCAGCAGCTCAGGGGACTATGGCTACACCTTC.

The CDR3 DNA reads TGTGCCAGCAGGGTGGACATGAAAATTAACTATGGCTACACCTTC. Translating gives CASRVDMKINYGYTF. This chain connects TRBV6-5 to TRBJ1-2; possibly TRBD1 for D (5 bases). Trimming removed 6 bases from V and 1 base from J, with 15 bases in between. Germline V gives CDR1 MNHEY, CDR2 SVGAGI. The CDR3 runs to 15 residues.

This clone was recorded only once. V is TRBV2 and J is TRBJ1-6; D is unresolved. The CDR3 consists of 15 residues. V was cut by 4 bases and J by 5 bases, with 12 bases left in between. CDR1 and CDR2 from the germline V gene are SNHLY and FYNNEI. The CDR3, as DNA: TGTGCCAGCAGTGGGCAGACATTAAATAATTCACCCCTCCACTTT. Translated: CASSGQTLNNSPLHF. The full variable domain, completed using reference TRBV2 and TRBJ1-6, is EPEVTQTPSHQVTQMGQEVILRCVPISNHLYFYWYRQILGQKVEFLVSFYNNEISEKSEIFDDQFSVERPDGSNFTLKIRSTKLEDSAMYFCASSGQTLNNSPLHFGNGTRLTVT.

To note about this clone: One junction end does not reproduce the germline sequence, and a read error may be involved. The chain is built from TRBV13 and TRBJ2-5; 10 positions match TRBD1. Germline-derived CDR1 and CDR2 are PRHDT and FYEKMQ (reference sequence). CDR3 length: 14 amino acids. The CDR3 DNA sequence: TGTGCCAGCAGCCTCGACAGGGGGCAAGGGACCCAGTACTTC. Amino acids: CASSLDRGQGTQYF.

This CDR3 is CASRWGTGAGYGYTF. CDR3 sequence (DNA): TGTGCCAGCAGATGGGGGACAGGGGCTGGCTATGGCTACACCTTC. The rearrangement links TRBV6-5 to TRBJ1-2, with TRBD1 matching over 10 bases. This CDR3 contains 15 residues. Germline V gene sequence: CDR1 MNHEY, CDR2 SVGAGI. The ends lost 6 bases at V and 4 bases at J; junction bases unmatched: 8.

The rearrangement uses TRBV27 and TRBJ2-7; D perhaps matches TRBD1 (6 bases). Germline V gene sequence: CDR1 MNHEY, CDR2 SMNVEV (reference sequence). This CDR3 region has 14 residues. V lost 5 bases to trimming and J lost 2 bases, with 13 bases between them. CDR3 protein: CASSLQGYPYEQYF. The CDR3 DNA reads TGTGCCAGCAGTCTACAGGGTTACCCCTACGAGCAGTACTTC.

In its sample, this clone was seen a few times. The chain couples TRBV4-2 to TRBJ2-7; unclear D gene. Germline CDR1 is LGHNA and CDR2 is YNFKEQ. This CDR3 contains 13 residues. Trimming stripped 4 bases from V and 2 bases from J, with 9 bases between. CDR3 DNA: TGTGCCAGCAGCCGGCGGCAGCCCTACGAGCAGTACTTC. Translating it yields CASSRRQPYEQYF.

The rearrangement uses TRBV12-5 and TRBJ1-1; D possibly corresponds to TRBD1 (6 bases). The CDR3 extends over 16 amino acids. Germline loops: CDR1 LGHNT, CDR2 FRNRAP. Trimming left V 5 bases short and J 1 base short, with 17 bases between. The CDR3 DNA reads as TGTGCTAGTGGTAGGAAACTTGGACAGACGAACACTGAAGCTTTCTTT. Translation: CASGRKLGQTNTEAFF.

V usage is TRBV7-2 and J usage is TRBJ1-1, with unresolved D. Trimming left V 5 bases short and J 9 bases short, with 13 bases between. Germline values: CDR1 SGHTA, CDR2 FQGNSA. This CDR3 comprises 12 residues. The CDR3 region is CASSPSDNQAFF. As DNA, the CDR3 is TGTGCCAGCAGCCCCTCAGATAATCAAGCTTTCTTT.

The rearrangement uses TRBV27 and TRBJ1-2; TRBD1 aligns across 7 bases. The CDR3 is 15 amino acids. The V gene's germline CDR1 is MNHEY and CDR2 SMNVEV (reference sequence). V lost 6 bases to trimming and J lost 0 bases; unmatched junction nucleotides: 7. The CDR3 reads CASSPIQGANYGYTF. CDR3 DNA: TGTGCCAGCAGCCCAATTCAGGGGGCTAACTATGGCTACACCTTC.

CDR3 bases: TGTGCCAGCAGCTCCCAGACAGGAACCCTTGCCTACGAGCAGTACTTC. It codes for CASSSQTGTLAYEQYF. The chain uses TRBV7-2 and TRBJ2-7; maybe TRBD1 (6 bases). CDR3 length: 16 residues. Germline CDR1 and CDR2: SGHTA and FQGNSA. The V end was cut by 4 bases, the J end by 2 bases, with 18 bases between. Complete variable domain (other parts from reference TRBV7-2 and TRBJ2-7): GAGVSQSPSNKVTEKGKDVELRCDPISGHTALYWYRQSLGQGLEFLIYFQGNSAPDKSGLPSDRFSAERTGGSVSTLTIQRTQQEDSAVYLCASSSQTGTLAYEQYFGPGTRLTVT.

The chain has TRBV19 and TRBJ1-1, with D uncertain. Per the germline V gene, CDR1 is LNHDA and CDR2 is SQIVND (reference sequence). V shed 6 bases and J shed 8 bases, with 16 bases lying between them. This CDR3 is 13 amino acids long. The CDR3 sequence: CASREGGKPEAFF. Here the CDR3 DNA reads TGTGCCAGTAGGGAGGGTGGGAAACCCGAAGCTTTCTTT.

CDR3 sequence (DNA): TGTGCCAGCAGCTTGCAGGGGGCTACTAACTATGGCTACACCTTC. Amino acid sequence: CASSLQGATNYGYTF. V is TRBV11-1 and J is TRBJ1-2, with 8 bases lining up with TRBD1. The V segment lost 3 bases and the J segment 0 bases; nucleotides outside the gene matches: 3. The length of the CDR3 is 15 residues. CDR1 SGHAT and CDR2 FQDESV come from the germline V gene (reference sequence).

This sequence joins TRBV28 and TRBJ1-5; D gene uncertain. In germline, CDR1 is MDHEN, CDR2 SYDVKM. Trimming took 3 bases from V and 7 from J, leaving 7 bases between them. This CDR3 is built from 12 residues. The CDR3 is CASSFLKQPQHF. In DNA form, the CDR3 reads TGTGCCAGCAGTTTTTTAAAACAGCCCCAGCATTTT.

This chain links TRBV2 with TRBJ1-5; D is undetermined. Between the trimmed V and J ends, which lost 4 bases and 7 bases, there was a span of 17 bases. Germline V gene data show CDR1 as SNHLY and CDR2 as FYNNEI. The CDR3 sequence is 15 residues long. The CDR3 reads CASSVTRTAGQPQHF. Here the CDR3 DNA reads TGTGCCAGCAGTGTGACTAGGACCGCAGGCCAGCCCCAGCATTTT.